This T cell receptor beta chain is drawn from a study of chemoradiotherapy in HPV16-positive cancers. This clone has a single count. TCRdb's table, derived via immunoSEQ multiplex PCR, lists solely in-frame clones and lacks some. The table includes approximately 12,000 clones, around 87% detected once. The V gene's germline CDR1 is MRHNA and CDR2 SNTAGT. Deletions cut 2 bases from V and 2 bases from J, with 11 bases between. The CDR3 runs 15 residues. Sampling was done from a patient who underwent chemoradiotherapy. The rearrangement uses TRBV6-4 and TRBJ2-3; D is ambiguous. The sequence came from a human donor with HPV-associated anogenital cancer. CDR3 bases: TGTGCCAGCAGTGACGCGGCAGGTTACACAGATACGCAGTATTTT. It codes for CASSDAAGYTDTQYF.